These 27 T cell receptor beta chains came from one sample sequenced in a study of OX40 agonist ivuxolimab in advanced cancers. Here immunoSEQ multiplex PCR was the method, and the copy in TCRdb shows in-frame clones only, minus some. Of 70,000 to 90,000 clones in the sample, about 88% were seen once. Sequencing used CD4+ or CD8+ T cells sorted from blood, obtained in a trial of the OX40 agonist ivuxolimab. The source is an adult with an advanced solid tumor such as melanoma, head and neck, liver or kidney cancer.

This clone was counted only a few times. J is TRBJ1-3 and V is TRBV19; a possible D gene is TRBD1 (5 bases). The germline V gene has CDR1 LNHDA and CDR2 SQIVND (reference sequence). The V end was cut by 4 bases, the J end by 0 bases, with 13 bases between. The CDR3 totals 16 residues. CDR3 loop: CASSTRAGISGNTIYF. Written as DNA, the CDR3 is TGTGCCAGTAGTACCAGGGCCGGGATCTCTGGAAACACCATATATTTT.

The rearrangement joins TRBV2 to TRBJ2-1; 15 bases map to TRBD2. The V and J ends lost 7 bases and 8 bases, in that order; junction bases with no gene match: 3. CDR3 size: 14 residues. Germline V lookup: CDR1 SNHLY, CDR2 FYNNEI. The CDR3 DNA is TGTGCCAGCAATGGACTAGCGGGAGGGGATGAGCAGTTCTTC. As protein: CASNGLAGGDEQFF.

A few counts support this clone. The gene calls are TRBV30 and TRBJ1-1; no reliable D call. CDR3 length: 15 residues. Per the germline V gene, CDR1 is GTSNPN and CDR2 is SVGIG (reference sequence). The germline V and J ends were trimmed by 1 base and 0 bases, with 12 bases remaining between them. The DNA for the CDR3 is TGTGCCTGGAGTGGCAGGCGTGCCATGAACACTGAAGCTTTCTTT. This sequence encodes CAWSGRRAMNTEAFF. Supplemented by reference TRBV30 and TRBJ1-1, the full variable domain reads SQTIHQWPATLVQPVGSPLSLECTVEGTSNPNLYWYRQAAGRGLQLLFYSVGIGQISSEVPQNLSASRPQDRQFILSSKKLLLSDSGFYLCAWSGRRAMNTEAFFGQGTRLTVV.

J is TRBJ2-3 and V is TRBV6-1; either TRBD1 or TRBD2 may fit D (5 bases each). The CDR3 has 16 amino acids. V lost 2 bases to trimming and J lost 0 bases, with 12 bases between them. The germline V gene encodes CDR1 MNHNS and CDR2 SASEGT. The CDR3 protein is CASSELPGPSTDTQYF. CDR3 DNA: TGTGCCAGCAGTGAATTACCGGGACCTAGCACAGATACGCAGTATTTT.

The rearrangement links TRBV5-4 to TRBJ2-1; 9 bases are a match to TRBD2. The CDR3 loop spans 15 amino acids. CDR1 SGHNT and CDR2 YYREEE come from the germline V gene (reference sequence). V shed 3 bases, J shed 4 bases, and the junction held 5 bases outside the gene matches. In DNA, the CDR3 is TGTGCCAGCAGCTCGGGACTAGCAGATTACAATGAGCAGTTCTTC. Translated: CASSSGLADYNEQFF.

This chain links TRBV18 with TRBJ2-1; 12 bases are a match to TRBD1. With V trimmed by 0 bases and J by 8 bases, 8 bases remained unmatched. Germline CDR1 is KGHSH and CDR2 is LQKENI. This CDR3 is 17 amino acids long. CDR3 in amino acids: CASSPPWGQGAIDEQFF. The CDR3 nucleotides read TGTGCCAGCTCACCACCTTGGGGACAGGGGGCGATCGATGAGCAGTTCTTC. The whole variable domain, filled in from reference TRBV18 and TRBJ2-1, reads NAGVMQNPRHLVRRRGQEARLRCSPMKGHSHVYWYRQLPEEGLKFMVYLQKENIIDESGMPKERFSAEFPKEGPSILRIQQVVRGDSAAYFCASSPPWGQGAIDEQFFGPGTRLTVL.

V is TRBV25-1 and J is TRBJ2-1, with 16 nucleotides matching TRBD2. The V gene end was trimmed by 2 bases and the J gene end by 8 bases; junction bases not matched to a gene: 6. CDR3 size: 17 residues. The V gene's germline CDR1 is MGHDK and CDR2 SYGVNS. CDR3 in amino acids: CASSELGTSGRDYEQFF. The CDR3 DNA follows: TGTGCCAGCAGTGAACTTGGGACTAGCGGGAGGGACTATGAGCAGTTCTTC.

CDR3 coding DNA: TGTGCCAGCAGCTTAGCAGGCGGGAGTTCCCACAATGAGCAGTTCTTC. Translating gives CASSLAGGSSHNEQFF. The chain employs TRBV7-2 and TRBJ2-1; 7 bases are a match to TRBD2. Germline V CDR1 and CDR2: SGHTA, FQGNSA. The J segment lost 5 bases and the V segment lost 0 bases, leaving 7 bases of the junction unmatched. The CDR3 totals 16 residues. Full variable domain (remainder filled in from reference TRBV7-2 and TRBJ2-1): GAGVSQSPSNKVTEKGKDVELRCDPISGHTALYWYRQSLGQGLEFLIYFQGNSAPDKSGLPSDRFSAERTGGSVSTLTIQRTQQEDSAVYLCASSLAGGSSHNEQFFGPGTRLTVL.

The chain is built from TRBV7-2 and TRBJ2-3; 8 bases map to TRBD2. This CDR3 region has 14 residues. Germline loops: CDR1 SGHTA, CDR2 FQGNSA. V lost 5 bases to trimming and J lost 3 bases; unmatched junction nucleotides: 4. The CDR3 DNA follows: TGTGCCAGCAGCCTAAGCGGGAGAACAGATACGCAGTATTTT. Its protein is CASSLSGRTDTQYF.

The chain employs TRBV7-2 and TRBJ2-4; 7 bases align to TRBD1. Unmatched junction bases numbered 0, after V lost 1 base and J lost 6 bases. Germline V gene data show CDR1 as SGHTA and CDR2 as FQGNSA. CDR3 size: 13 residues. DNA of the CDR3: TGTGCCAGCAGCTTAGGGACAGGAAACATTCAGTACTTC. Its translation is CASSLGTGNIQYF. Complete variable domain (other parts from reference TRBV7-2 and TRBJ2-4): GAGVSQSPSNKVTEKGKDVELRCDPISGHTALYWYRQSLGQGLEFLIYFQGNSAPDKSGLPSDRFSAERTGGSVSTLTIQRTQQEDSAVYLCASSLGTGNIQYFGAGTRLSVL.

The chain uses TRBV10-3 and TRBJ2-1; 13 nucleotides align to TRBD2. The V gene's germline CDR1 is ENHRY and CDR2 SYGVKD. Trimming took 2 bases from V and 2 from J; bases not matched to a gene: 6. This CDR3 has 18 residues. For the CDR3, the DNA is TGTGCCATCAGTGAGCCGGGACTAGCGGGGATCGCCTACAATGAGCAGTTCTTC. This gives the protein CAISEPGLAGIAYNEQFF.

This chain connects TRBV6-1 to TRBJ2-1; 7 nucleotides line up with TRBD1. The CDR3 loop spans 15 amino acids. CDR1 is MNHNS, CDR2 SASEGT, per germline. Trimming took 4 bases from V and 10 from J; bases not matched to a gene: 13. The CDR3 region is CASSVSTGFPNEQFF. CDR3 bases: TGTGCCAGCAGTGTCTCGACAGGGTTCCCCAACGAGCAGTTCTTC.

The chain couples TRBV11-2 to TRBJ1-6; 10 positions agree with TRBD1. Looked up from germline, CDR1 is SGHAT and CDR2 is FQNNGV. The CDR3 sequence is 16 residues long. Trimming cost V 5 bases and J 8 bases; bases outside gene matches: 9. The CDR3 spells CASSRNGQGGDSPLHF. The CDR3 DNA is TGTGCCAGCAGCCGAAATGGACAGGGGGGGGATTCACCCCTCCACTTT. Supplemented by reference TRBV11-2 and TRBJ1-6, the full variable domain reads EAGVAQSPRYKIIEKRQSVAFWCNPISGHATLYWYQQILGQGPKLLIQFQNNGVVDDSQLPKDRFSAERLKGVDSTLKIQPAKLEDSAVYLCASSRNGQGGDSPLHFGNGTRLTVT.

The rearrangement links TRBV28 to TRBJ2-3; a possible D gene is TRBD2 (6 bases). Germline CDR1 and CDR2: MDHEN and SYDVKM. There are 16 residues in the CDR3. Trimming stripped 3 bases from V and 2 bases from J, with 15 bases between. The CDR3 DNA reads TGTGCCAGCAGTTTGGGGGTTAGCGGTTACACAGATACGCAGTATTTT. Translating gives CASSLGVSGYTDTQYF. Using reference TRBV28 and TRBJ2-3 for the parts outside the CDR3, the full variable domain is DVKVTQSSRYLVKRTGEKVFLECVQDMDHENMFWYRQDPGLGLRLIYFSYDVKMKEKGDIPEGYSVSREKKERFSLILESASTNQTSMYLCASSLGVSGYTDTQYFGPGTRLTVL.

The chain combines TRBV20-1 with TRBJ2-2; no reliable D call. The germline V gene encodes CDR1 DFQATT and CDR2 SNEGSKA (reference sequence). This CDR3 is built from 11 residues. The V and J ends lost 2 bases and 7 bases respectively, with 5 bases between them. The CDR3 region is CSARSLGELFF. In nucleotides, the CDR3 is TGCAGTGCTAGAAGTCTCGGGGAGCTGTTTTTT.

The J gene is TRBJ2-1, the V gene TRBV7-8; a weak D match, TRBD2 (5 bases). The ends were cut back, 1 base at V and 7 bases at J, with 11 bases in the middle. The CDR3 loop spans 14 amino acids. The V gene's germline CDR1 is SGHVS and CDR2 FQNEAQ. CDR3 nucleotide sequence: TGTGCCAGCAGCTTAGGGGCTAGCAGTAATGAGCAGTTCTTC. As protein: CASSLGASSNEQFF.

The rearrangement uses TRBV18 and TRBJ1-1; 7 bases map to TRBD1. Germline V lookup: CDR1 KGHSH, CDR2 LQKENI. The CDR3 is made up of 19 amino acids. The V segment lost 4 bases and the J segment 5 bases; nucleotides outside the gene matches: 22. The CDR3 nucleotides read TGTGCCAGCTCACTTAACATGGTCGGGCAGGGGGGTTCATGGACTGAAGCTTTCTTT. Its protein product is CASSLNMVGQGGSWTEAFF.

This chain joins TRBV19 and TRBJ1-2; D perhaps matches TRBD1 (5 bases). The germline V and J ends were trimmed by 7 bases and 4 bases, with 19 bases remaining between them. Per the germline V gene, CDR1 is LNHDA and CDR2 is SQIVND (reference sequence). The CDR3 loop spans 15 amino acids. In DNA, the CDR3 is TGTGCCAGTAACGATAGGGGCGGGTTCGTCTATGGCTACACCTTC. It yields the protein CASNDRGGFVYGYTF.

This CDR3 is CASSLAGQQNTEAFF. CDR3 DNA: TGTGCCAGCAGCTTAGCGGGACAGCAGAACACTGAAGCTTTCTTT. The V gene is TRBV7-2, the J gene TRBJ1-1; 7 bases are shared with TRBD1. Trimming at V came to 0 bases and at J to 1 base, leaving 2 bases not matched to a gene. This CDR3 region has 15 residues. CDR1 and CDR2 from the germline V gene are SGHTA and FQGNSA.

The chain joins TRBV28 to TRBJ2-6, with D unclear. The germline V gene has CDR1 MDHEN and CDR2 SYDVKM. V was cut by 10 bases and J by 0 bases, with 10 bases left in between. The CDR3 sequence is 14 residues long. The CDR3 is CATTFSSGANVLTF. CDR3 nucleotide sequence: TGTGCCACCACTTTTAGCTCTGGGGCCAACGTCCTGACTTTC.

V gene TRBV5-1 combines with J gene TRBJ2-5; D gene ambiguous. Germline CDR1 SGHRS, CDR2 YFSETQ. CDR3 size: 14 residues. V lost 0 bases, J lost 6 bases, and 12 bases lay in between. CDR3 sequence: CASSLGDLEKTQYF. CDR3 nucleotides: TGCGCCAGCAGCTTGGGTGACCTGGAGAAGACCCAGTACTTC.

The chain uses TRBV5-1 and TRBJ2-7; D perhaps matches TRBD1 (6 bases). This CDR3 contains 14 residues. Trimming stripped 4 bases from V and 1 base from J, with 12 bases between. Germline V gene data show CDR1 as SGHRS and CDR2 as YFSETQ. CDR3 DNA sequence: TGCGCCAGCAGCGGAAACAGGGAATCCTACGAGCAGTACTTC. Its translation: CASSGNRESYEQYF.

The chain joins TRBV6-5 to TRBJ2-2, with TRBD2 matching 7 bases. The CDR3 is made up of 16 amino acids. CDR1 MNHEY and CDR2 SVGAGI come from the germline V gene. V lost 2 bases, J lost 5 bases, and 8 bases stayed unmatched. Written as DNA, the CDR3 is TGTGCCAGCAGTTACATGGTTGCAGCGGGAACCGGGGAGCTGTTTTTT. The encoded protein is CASSYMVAAGTGELFF.

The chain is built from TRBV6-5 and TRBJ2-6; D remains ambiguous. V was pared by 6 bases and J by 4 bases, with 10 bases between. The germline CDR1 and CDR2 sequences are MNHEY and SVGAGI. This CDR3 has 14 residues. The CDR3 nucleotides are TGTGCCAGCAGCCGCGTAGGAGGGGCCAACGTCCTGACTTTC. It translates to CASSRVGGANVLTF.

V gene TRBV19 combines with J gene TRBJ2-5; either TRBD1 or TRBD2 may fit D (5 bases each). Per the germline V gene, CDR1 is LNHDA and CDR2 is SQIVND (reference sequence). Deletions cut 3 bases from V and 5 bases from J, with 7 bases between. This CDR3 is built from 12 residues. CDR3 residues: CASSMGEETQYF. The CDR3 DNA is TGTGCCAGTAGTATGGGGGAGGAGACCCAGTACTTC.

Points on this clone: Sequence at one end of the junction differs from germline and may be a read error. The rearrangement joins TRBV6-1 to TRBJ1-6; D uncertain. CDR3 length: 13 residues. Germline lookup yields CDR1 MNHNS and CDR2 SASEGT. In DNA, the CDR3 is TGTGCCAGCCAGGTGATTTATAACTCACCCCTCCACTTT. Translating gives CASQVIYNSPLHF.

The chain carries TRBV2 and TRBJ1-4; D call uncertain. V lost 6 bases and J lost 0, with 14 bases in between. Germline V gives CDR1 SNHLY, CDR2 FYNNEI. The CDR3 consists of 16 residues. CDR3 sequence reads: CASRDPSVSTNEKLFF. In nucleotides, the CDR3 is TGTGCCAGCAGGGACCCCTCGGTTTCAACTAATGAAAAACTGTTTTTT.